This is a list of T cell receptor beta chains from one sample in a study of shared T cell receptors in the human thymus. Using immunoSEQ multiplex PCR, the repertoire was profiled, and TCRdb retains in-frame clones only, with some absent. The sample gives about 400,000 clones, approximately 95% of which show up once; around 0.018% is in the top ten. Sequencing used thymocytes. The receptors were sampled from a human donor. The CDR3 runs from the conserved cysteine through the conserved F or W. Fields, in order: D gene, clone size, V gene, J gene, CDR3 DNA, CDR3 protein. A D gene is named only where the DNA matches it firmly. Only some rows state a clone size, as once, few, many or a class for expanded clones.

D: .
size: .
V: TRBV6-6
J: TRBJ1-1
DNA: TGTGCCAGCAGTTACTCCAACACTGAAGCTTTCTTT
CDR3: CASSYSNTEAFF

D: TRBD2
size: .
V: TRBV28
J: TRBJ2-5
DNA: TGTGCCAGCAGCCAAAGCCAACCGGGACTAGCGAAAGAGACCCAGTACTTC
CDR3: CASSQSQPGLAKETQYF

D: .
size: .
V: TRBV21-1
J: TRBJ1-5
DNA: TGTGCCACCATATTCAGCGGCAATCAGCCCCAGCATTTT
CDR3: CATIFSGNQPQHF

D: .
size: .
V: TRBV27
J: TRBJ2-4
DNA: TGTGCCAGCAGTCTACCGGGAGCGAAAAACATTCAGTACTTC
CDR3: CASSLPGAKNIQYF

D: .
size: .
V: TRBV5-1
J: TRBJ2-1
DNA: TGCGCCAGCAGCTTGAGCGTACCGCTCTACAATGAGCAGTTCTTC
CDR3: CASSLSVPLYNEQFF

D: .
size: once
V: TRBV9
J: TRBJ1-1
DNA: TGTGCCAGCAGCCCTCGGACAGTTTTCAATACTGAAGCTTTCTTT
CDR3: CASSPRTVFNTEAFF

D: TRBD2
size: .
V: TRBV15
J: TRBJ2-1
DNA: TGTGCCACCAGCAGATTTTACTCGAGGACAGCGGGTAGCGGGAGCTCCTACAATGAGCAGTTCTTC
CDR3: CATSRFYSRTAGSGSSYNEQFF

D: .
size: .
V: TRBV7-6
J: TRBJ2-3
DNA: TGTGCCAGCAGCTTTCCCCAAGAAGGCGGGAATAGCACAGATACGCAGTATTTT
CDR3: CASSFPQEGGNSTDTQYF

D: TRBD2
size: .
V: TRBV5-6
J: TRBJ2-2
DNA: TGTGCCAGCAGCGCCAAGCACGGGAGGGCCCGGGACGGGGAGCTGTTTTTT
CDR3: CASSAKHGRARDGELFF

D: .
size: .
V: TRBV5-5
J: TRBJ1-1
DNA: TGTGCCAGCAGCCCCACCGGGGGGACCACTGAAGCTTTCTTT
CDR3: CASSPTGGTTEAFF

D: .
size: .
V: TRBV6-6
J: TRBJ1-5
DNA: TGTGCCAGCAGTTACGCATATTATAGCAATCAGCCCCAGCATTTT
CDR3: CASSYAYYSNQPQHF

D: .
size: .
V: TRBV9
J: TRBJ1-4
DNA: TGTGCCAGCAGCGTAGGGGTCCTCAATGAAAAACTGTTTTTT
CDR3: CASSVGVLNEKLFF

D: .
size: .
V: TRBV28
J: TRBJ2-7
DNA: TGTGCCAGCAGTTTTTCAGTTTCCTACGAGCAGTACTTC
CDR3: CASSFSVSYEQYF

D: TRBD1
size: .
V: TRBV7-2
J: TRBJ1-5
DNA: TGTGCCAGCAGCTGGGAGGACAGGGGGAAAAATCAGCCCCAGCATTTT
CDR3: CASSWEDRGKNQPQHF

D: .
size: .
V: TRBV27
J: TRBJ2-7
DNA: TGTGCCAGCGGCCTGAGGGGCGAGCAGTACTTC
CDR3: CASGLRGEQYF

D: .
size: .
V: TRBV2
J: TRBJ2-7
DNA: TGTGCCAGCAGTGAATTCGGGGGATGGAGGTACGAGCAGTACTTC
CDR3: CASSEFGGWRYEQYF

D: TRBD2
size: .
V: TRBV28
J: TRBJ2-1
DNA: TGTGCCAGCAGATCCGGGACGGGGGGGCTCTTC
CDR3: CASRSGTGGLF

D: .
size: .
V: TRBV6-5
J: TRBJ2-1
DNA: TGTGCCAGCAGTAAGACGGACCGACACAATGAGCAGTTCTTC
CDR3: CASSKTDRHNEQFF

D: TRBD2
size: .
V: TRBV2
J: TRBJ2-1
DNA: TGTGCCAGCAGTGAAGGACTAGCTCAATACAATGAGCAGTTCTTC
CDR3: CASSEGLAQYNEQFF

D: .
size: .
V: TRBV9
J: TRBJ1-4
DNA: TGTGCCAGCAGCGTAGTGGCAGGGGAGGGTGAAAAACTGTTTTTT
CDR3: CASSVVAGEGEKLFF

D: .
size: .
V: TRBV28
J: TRBJ1-1
DNA: TGTGCCAGCAGTCATCAAAGGGGTCCCCCTTTGGCCTTGAACACTGAAGCTTTCTTT
CDR3: CASSHQRGPPLALNTEAFF

D: TRBD2
size: .
V: TRBV29-1
J: TRBJ2-1
DNA: TGCAGCGTGAGCGGACTAGCGGCCAGCGAGGGTGAGCAGTTCTTC
CDR3: CSVSGLAASEGEQFF

D: TRBD2
size: .
V: TRBV28
J: TRBJ2-2
DNA: TGTGCCAGCAAGCGGGATCCAAACACCGGGGAGCTGTTTTTT
CDR3: CASKRDPNTGELFF

D: .
size: .
V: TRBV28
J: TRBJ2-7
DNA: TGTGCCAGCAGCCAGGACGGGCCCTACGAGCAGTACTTC
CDR3: CASSQDGPYEQYF

D: TRBD2
size: .
V: TRBV28
J: TRBJ2-5
DNA: TGTGCCAGCAGTACCCAGACTAGCGGGATACAAGAGACCCAGTACTTC
CDR3: CASSTQTSGIQETQYF

D: TRBD1
size: .
V: TRBV10-1
J: TRBJ2-2
DNA: TGCGCCAGCAGTGAGTCGATAACCTACAGGGGCACCGGGGAGCTGTTTTTT
CDR3: CASSESITYRGTGELFF

D: TRBD1
size: .
V: TRBV15
J: TRBJ2-7
DNA: TGTGCCACCAGCTGGGACAGGGCGTCCTGGGAGCAGTACTTC
CDR3: CATSWDRASWEQYF

D: .
size: .
V: TRBV2
J: TRBJ2-1
DNA: TGTGCCAGCAGTGGTGGTCGGGCCCTGGGTGAGCAGTTCTTC
CDR3: CASSGGRALGEQFF

D: .
size: .
V: TRBV20-1
J: TRBJ1-1
DNA: TGCAGTAAGGGACACAACACTGAAGCTTTCTTT
CDR3: CSKGHNTEAFF

D: TRBD2
size: .
V: TRBV28
J: TRBJ2-2
DNA: TGTGCCAGCAGTCCGCGGACTAGCGGGCCCAACGTGGGGGAGCTGTTTTTT
CDR3: CASSPRTSGPNVGELFF

D: .
size: .
V: TRBV7-2
J: TRBJ1-3
DNA: TGTGCCAGCAGCCACCTGTTGTATGAATCCGGCATATATTTT
CDR3: CASSHLLYESGIYF

D: .
size: .
V: TRBV28
J: TRBJ2-3
DNA: TGTGCCAGCAGTTTCCGGACAGAAAGCACAGATACGCAGTATTTT
CDR3: CASSFRTESTDTQYF

D: TRBD2
size: .
V: TRBV9
J: TRBJ2-3
DNA: TGTGCCAGCAGCGAGAGGGGGACTAGCGGTTCTCAAGATACGCAGTATTTT
CDR3: CASSERGTSGSQDTQYF

D: .
size: few
V: TRBV7-2
J: TRBJ2-7
DNA: TGTGCCAGCAGCTTAGGGGCCTACGAGCAGTACTTC
CDR3: CASSLGAYEQYF

D: TRBD2
size: .
V: TRBV7-2
J: TRBJ2-3
DNA: TGTGCCAGCAGGTTGATAGCGGGAGGGCTTACGCAGTATTTT
CDR3: CASRLIAGGLTQYF

D: .
size: .
V: TRBV14
J: TRBJ2-1
DNA: TGTGCCAGCAGCCCCCGGTTAGTGGGGATGGGCAATGAGCAGTTCTTC
CDR3: CASSPRLVGMGNEQFF

D: .
size: .
V: TRBV30
J: TRBJ1-3
DNA: TGTGCCTGTTGGGGAGACACCATATATTTT
CDR3: CACWGDTIYF

D: TRBD2
size: .
V: TRBV19
J: TRBJ2-5
DNA: TGTGCCAGTAGTTTCCGACTAGCGGCCCAAGAGACCCAGTACTTC
CDR3: CASSFRLAAQETQYF

D: .
size: .
V: TRBV5-6
J: TRBJ2-7
DNA: TGTGCCAGCAGCTTTTTTCGCGGGTACGAGCAGTACTTC
CDR3: CASSFFRGYEQYF

D: .
size: .
V: TRBV10-3
J: TRBJ1-4
DNA: TGTGCCATCAGGGCTGATGCAACTAATGAAAAACTGTTTTTT
CDR3: CAIRADATNEKLFF

D: .
size: .
V: TRBV1
J: TRBJ2-7
DNA: TGCACCAGCAGCCAGGGACTAGCGGGAGAAATCACGCAGAACGAGCAGTACTTC
CDR3: CTSSQGLAGEITQNEQYF

D: TRBD1
size: .
V: TRBV7-6
J: TRBJ2-6
DNA: TGTGCCAGCAGCTTTGACAGGGGCACGTGGGGGGCCAACGTCCTGACTTTC
CDR3: CASSFDRGTWGANVLTF

D: TRBD1
size: .
V: TRBV2
J: TRBJ2-7
DNA: TGTGCCAGCGGCCGGGACAGGGGGGATTACGAGCAGTACTTC
CDR3: CASGRDRGDYEQYF

D: TRBD1
size: .
V: TRBV27
J: TRBJ1-1
DNA: TGTGCCAGCAGTCCCCCTTTACAGGGGGGCGGTGGCACTGAAGCTTTCTTT
CDR3: CASSPPLQGGGGTEAFF

D: .
size: .
V: TRBV7-3
J: TRBJ2-7
DNA: TGTGCCAGCAGCTTATCTGGGGGGAAATCCTACGAGCAGTACTTC
CDR3: CASSLSGGKSYEQYF

D: .
size: .
V: TRBV2
J: TRBJ2-6
DNA: TGTGCCAGCAGCCCCACAGAACGCTCTGGGGCCAACGTCCTGACTTTC
CDR3: CASSPTERSGANVLTF

D: .
size: .
V: TRBV4-3
J: TRBJ2-3
DNA: TGCGCCGGCAGCCAAGATTCCGGGCCTAGGAGGATTTTGGCAGATACGCAGTATTTT
CDR3: CAGSQDSGPRRILADTQYF

D: .
size: .
V: TRBV27
J: TRBJ2-3
DNA: TGTGCCAGCAATGCCGTCAGGGAAGATACGCAGTATTTT
CDR3: CASNAVREDTQYF

D: TRBD2
size: .
V: TRBV27
J: TRBJ2-5
DNA: TGTGCCAGCAGTTCCGCGCTGGGGAGCGGGAGAGGCTTGGAGACCCAGTACTTC
CDR3: CASSSALGSGRGLETQYF

D: TRBD1
size: .
V: TRBV29-1
J: TRBJ2-2
DNA: TGCAGCGTTGAGGTCCCGGGACAGGGGTCCGGGGAGCTGTTTTTT
CDR3: CSVEVPGQGSGELFF